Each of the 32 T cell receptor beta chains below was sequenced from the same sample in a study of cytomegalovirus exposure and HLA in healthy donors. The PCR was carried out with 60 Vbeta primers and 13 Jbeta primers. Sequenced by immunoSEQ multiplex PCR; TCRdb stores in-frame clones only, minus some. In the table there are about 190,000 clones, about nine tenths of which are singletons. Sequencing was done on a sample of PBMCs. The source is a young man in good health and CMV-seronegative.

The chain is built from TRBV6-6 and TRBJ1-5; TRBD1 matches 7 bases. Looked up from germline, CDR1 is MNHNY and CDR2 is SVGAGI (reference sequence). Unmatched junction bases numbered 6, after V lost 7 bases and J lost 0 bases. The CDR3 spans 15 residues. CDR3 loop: CASTLDRDSNQPQHF. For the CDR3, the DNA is TGTGCCAGCACCTTAGACAGGGATAGCAATCAGCCCCAGCATTTT.

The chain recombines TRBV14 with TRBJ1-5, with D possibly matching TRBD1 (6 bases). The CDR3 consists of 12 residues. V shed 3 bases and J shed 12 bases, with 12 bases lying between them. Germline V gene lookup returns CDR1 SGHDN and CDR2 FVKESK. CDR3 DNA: TGTGCCAGCAGCCAGACAGGTTCTTTCCAGCATTTT. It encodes CASSQTGSFQHF.

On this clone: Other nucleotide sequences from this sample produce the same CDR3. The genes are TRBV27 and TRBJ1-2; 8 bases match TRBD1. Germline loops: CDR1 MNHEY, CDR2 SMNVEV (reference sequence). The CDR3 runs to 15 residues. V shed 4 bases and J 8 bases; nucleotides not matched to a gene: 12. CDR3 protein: CASSSTQGAIYGYTF. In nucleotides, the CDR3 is TGTGCCAGCAGTTCTACCCAGGGGGCGATTTACGGCTACACCTTC.

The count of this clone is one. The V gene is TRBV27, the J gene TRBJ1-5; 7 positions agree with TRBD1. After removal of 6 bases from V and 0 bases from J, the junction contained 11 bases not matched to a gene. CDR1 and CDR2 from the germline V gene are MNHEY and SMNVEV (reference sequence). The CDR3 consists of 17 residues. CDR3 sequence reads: CASRPLGTVNSNQPQHF. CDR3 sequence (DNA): TGTGCCAGCAGGCCTCTCGGGACAGTAAATAGCAATCAGCCCCAGCATTTT.

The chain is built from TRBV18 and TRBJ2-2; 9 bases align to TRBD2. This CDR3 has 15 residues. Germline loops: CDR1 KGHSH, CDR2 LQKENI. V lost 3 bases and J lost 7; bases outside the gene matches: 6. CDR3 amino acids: CASSPGTSRHGELFF. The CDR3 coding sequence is TGTGCCAGCTCACCGGGGACTAGCAGGCACGGGGAGCTGTTTTTT.

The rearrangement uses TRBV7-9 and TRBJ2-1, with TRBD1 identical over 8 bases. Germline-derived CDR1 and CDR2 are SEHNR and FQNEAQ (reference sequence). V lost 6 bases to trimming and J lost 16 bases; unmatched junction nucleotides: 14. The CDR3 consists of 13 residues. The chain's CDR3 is CASRDGLRQGQFF. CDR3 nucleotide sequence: TGTGCCAGCAGAGATGGACTGAGACAGGGGCAATTCTTC.

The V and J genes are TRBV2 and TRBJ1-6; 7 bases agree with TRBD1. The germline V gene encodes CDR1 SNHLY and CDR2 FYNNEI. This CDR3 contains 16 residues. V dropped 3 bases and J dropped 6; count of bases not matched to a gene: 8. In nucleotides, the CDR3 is TGTGCCAGCAGTGATTTGACAGGGATAGGTAATTCACCCCTCCACTTT. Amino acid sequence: CASSDLTGIGNSPLHF. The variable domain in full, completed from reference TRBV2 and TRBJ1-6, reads EPEVTQTPSHQVTQMGQEVILRCVPISNHLYFYWYRQILGQKVEFLVSFYNNEISEKSEIFDDQFSVERPDGSNFTLKIRSTKLEDSAMYFCASSDLTGIGNSPLHFGNGTRLTVT.

For the CDR3, the DNA is TGTGCCAGTACCCCCCCCAGGACAGCTAGCACAGATACGCAGTATTTT. Its protein is CASTPPRTASTDTQYF. This chain links TRBV19 with TRBJ2-3, with a possible D match to TRBD1 (6 bases). This CDR3 region has 16 residues. Germline CDR1 is LNHDA and CDR2 is SQIVND (reference sequence). The V end was cut by 7 bases, the J end by 0 bases, with 17 bases between.

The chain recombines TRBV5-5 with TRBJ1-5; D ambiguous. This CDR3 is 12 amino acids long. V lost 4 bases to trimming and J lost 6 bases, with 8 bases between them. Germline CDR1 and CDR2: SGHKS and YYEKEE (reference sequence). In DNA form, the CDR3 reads TGTGCCAGCAGCGTGAATAGTCAGCCCCAGCATTTT. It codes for CASSVNSQPQHF.

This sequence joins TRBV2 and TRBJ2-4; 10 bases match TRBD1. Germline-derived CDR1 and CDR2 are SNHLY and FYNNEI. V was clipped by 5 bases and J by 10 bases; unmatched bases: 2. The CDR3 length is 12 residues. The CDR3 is CASSTDRGIQYF. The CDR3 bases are TGTGCCAGCAGTACGGACAGGGGGATTCAGTACTTC.

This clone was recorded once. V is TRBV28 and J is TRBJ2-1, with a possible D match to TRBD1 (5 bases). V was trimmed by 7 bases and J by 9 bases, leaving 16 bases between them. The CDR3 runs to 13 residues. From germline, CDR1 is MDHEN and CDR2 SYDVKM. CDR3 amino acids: CASTKQALGEQFF. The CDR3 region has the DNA TGTGCCAGCACCAAACAGGCCCTAGGTGAGCAGTTCTTC. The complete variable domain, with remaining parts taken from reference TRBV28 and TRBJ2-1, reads DVKVTQSSRYLVKRTGEKVFLECVQDMDHENMFWYRQDPGLGLRLIYFSYDVKMKEKGDIPEGYSVSREKKERFSLILESASTNQTSMYLCASTKQALGEQFFGPGTRLTVL.

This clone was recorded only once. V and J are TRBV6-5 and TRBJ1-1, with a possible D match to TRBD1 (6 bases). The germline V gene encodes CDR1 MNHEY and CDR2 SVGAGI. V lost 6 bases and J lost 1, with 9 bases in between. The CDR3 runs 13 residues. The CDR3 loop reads CASRTGGNTEAFF. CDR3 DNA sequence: TGTGCCAGCAGGACAGGTGGGAACACTGAAGCTTTCTTT.

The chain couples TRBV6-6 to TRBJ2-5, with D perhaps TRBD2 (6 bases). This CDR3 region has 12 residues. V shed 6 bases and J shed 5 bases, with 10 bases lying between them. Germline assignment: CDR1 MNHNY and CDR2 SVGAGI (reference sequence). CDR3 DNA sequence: TGTGCCAGCAGCCGGGACTTTGAGACCCAGTACTTC. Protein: CASSRDFETQYF.

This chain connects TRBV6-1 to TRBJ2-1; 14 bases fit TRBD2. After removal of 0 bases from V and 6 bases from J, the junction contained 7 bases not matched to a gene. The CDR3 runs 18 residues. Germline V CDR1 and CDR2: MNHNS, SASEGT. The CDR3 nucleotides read TGTGCCAGCAGTGAAGCCAGACTAGCGGGAGGGCGACGCAATGAGCAGTTCTTC. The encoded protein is CASSEARLAGGRRNEQFF.

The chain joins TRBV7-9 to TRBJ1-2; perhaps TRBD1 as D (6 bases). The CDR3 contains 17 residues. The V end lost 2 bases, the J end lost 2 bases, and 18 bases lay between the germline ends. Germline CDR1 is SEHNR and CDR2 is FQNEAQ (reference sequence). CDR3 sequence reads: CASSLNGGANWNYGYTF. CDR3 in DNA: TGTGCCAGCAGCTTAAATGGGGGGGCAAATTGGAACTATGGCTACACCTTC.

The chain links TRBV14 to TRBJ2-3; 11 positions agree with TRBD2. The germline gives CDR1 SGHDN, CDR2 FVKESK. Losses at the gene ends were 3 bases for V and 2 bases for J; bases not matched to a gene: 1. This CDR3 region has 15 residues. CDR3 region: CASSQTSGTTDTQYF. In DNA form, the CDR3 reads TGTGCCAGCAGCCAGACTAGCGGGACCACAGATACGCAGTATTTT.

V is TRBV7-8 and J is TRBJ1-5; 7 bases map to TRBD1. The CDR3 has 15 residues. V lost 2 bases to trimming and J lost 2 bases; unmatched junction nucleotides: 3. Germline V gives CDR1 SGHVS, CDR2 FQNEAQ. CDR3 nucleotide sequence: TGTGCCAGCAGCTTAAAGGGGGCCGGCAATCAGCCCCAGCATTTT. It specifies CASSLKGAGNQPQHF.

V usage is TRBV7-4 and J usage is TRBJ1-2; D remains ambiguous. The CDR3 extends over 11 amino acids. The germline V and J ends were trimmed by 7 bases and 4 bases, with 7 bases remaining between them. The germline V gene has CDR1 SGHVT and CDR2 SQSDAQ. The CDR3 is CASNPSYGYTF. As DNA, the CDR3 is TGTGCCAGCAACCCGAGCTATGGCTACACCTTC.

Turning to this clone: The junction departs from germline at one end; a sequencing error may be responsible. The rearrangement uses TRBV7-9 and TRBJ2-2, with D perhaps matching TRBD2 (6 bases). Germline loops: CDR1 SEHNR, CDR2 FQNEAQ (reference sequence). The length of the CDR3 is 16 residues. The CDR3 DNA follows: TGTTCCAGCATGGGCGTCGGGGGAATTGACACCGGGGAGCTGTTTTTT. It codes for CSSMGVGGIDTGELFF.

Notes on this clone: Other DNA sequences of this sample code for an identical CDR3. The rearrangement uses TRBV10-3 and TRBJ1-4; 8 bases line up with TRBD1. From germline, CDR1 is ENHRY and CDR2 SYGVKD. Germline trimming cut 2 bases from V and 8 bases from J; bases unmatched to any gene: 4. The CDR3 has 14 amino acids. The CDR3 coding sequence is TGTGCCATCAGTGAGACAGGGGGAAGGGAAAAACTGTTTTTT. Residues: CAISETGGREKLFF.

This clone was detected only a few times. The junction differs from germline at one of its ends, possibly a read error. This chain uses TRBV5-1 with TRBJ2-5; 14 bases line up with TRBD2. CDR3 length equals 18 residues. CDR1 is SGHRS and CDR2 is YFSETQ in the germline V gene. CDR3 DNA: TGCGCCAGCAGGTTGGGACTAGCGGGGGACGGGGGACAAGAGACCCAGTACTTC. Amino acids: CASRLGLAGDGGQETQYF.

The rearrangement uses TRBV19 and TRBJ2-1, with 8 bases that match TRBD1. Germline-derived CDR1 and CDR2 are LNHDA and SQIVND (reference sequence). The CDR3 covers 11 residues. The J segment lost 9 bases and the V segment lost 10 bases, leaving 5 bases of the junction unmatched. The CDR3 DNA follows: TGTGCCACTGGACAGGGAGGTGAGCAGTTCTTC. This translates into CATGQGGEQFF.

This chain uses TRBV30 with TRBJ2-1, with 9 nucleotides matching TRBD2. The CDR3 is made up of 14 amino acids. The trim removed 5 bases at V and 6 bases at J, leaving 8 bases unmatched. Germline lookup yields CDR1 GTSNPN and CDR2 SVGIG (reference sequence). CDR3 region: CAWATGLALNEQFF. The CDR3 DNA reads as TGTGCCTGGGCGACGGGACTAGCTCTCAATGAGCAGTTCTTC.

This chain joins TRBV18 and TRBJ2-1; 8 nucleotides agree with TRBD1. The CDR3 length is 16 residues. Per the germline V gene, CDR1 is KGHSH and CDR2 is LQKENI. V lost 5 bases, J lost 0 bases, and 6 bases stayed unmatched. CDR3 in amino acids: CASSEKTGGSYNEQFF. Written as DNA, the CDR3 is TGTGCCAGCTCAGAGAAAACAGGGGGCTCCTACAATGAGCAGTTCTTC.

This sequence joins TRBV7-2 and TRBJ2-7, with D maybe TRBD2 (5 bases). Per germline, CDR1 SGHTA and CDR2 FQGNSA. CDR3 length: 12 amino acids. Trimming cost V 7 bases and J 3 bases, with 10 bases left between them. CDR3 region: CASNQLGYEQYF. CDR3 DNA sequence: TGTGCCAGCAACCAACTAGGCTACGAGCAGTACTTC.

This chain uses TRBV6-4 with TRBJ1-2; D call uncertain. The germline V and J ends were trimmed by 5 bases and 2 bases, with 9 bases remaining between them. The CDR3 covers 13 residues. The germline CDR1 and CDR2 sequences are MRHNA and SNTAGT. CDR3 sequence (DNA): TGTGCCAGCAGTTTAGAGGGAAACTATGGCTACACCTTC. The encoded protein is CASSLEGNYGYTF.

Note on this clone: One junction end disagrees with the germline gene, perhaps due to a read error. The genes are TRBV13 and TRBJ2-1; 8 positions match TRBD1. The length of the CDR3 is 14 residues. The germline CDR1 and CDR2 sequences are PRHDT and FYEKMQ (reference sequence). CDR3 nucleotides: TGTGCCAGCAGCCTAGGACAGGGCGGCAATGAGCAGTTCTTC. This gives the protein CASSLGQGGNEQFF.

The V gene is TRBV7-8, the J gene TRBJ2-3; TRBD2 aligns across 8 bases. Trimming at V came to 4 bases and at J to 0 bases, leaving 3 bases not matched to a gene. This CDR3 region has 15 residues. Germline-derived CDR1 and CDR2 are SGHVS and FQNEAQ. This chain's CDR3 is CASSWKRGSTDTQYF. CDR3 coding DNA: TGTGCCAGCAGCTGGAAGCGGGGGAGCACAGATACGCAGTATTTT.

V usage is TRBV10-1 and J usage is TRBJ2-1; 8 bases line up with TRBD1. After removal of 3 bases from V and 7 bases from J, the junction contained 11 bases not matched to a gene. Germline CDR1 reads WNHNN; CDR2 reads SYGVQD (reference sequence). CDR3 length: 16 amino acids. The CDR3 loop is CASSDWTGPHLNEQFF. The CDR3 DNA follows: TGCGCCAGCAGTGACTGGACAGGGCCCCACTTGAATGAGCAGTTCTTC.

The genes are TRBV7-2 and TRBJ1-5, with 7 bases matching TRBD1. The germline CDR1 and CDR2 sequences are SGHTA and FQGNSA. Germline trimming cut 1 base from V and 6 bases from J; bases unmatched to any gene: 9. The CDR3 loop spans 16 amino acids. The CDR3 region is CASSLGFTAGGQPQHF. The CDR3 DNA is TGTGCCAGCAGCTTAGGTTTTACGGCAGGGGGTCAGCCCCAGCATTTT. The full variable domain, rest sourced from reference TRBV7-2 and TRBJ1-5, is GAGVSQSPSNKVTEKGKDVELRCDPISGHTALYWYRQSLGQGLEFLIYFQGNSAPDKSGLPSDRFSAERTGGSVSTLTIQRTQQEDSAVYLCASSLGFTAGGQPQHFGDGTRLSIL.

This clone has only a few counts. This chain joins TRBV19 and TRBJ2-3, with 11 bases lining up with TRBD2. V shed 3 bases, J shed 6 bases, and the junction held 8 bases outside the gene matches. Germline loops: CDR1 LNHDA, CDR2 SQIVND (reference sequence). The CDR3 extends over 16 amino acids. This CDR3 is CASSMGLAGGADTQYF. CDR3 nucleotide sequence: TGTGCCAGTAGTATGGGCCTAGCGGGGGGCGCTGATACGCAGTATTTT.

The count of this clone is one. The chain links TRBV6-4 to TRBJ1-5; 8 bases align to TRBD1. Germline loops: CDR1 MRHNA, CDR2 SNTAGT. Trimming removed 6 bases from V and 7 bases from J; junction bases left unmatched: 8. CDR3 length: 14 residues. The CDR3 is CASRIPRGHQPQHF. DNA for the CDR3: TGTGCCAGCAGGATCCCCAGGGGGCACCAGCCCCAGCATTTT.